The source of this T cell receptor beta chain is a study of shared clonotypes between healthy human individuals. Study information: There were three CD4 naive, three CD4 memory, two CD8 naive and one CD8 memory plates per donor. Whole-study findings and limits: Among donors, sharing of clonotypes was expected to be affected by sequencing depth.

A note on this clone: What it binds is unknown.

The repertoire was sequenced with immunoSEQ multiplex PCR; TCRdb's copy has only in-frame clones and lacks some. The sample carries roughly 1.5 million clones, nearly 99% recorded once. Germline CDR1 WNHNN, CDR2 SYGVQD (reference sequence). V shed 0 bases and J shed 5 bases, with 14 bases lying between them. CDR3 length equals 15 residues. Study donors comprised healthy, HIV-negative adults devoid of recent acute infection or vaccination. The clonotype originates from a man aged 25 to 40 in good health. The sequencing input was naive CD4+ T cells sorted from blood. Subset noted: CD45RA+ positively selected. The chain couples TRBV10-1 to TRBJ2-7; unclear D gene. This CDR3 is CASSESTLRSDEQYF. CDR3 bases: TGCGCCAGCAGTGAGTCGACATTAAGAAGCGACGAGCAGTACTTC.